These 16 T cell receptor beta chains originate from one sample sequenced in a study of shared clonotypes between healthy human individuals. This table comes from immunoSEQ multiplex PCR, and its TCRdb copy is limited to in-frame clones, with some not included. Of around 2,100,000 clones listed, about 94% are singletons. Only CD45RO-negative cells positively selected for CCR7 counted as naive CD8 cells, so terminally differentiated effector memory CD45RA+ cells were excluded. The specimen sequenced was naive CD8+ T cells sorted from blood. The origin of the receptors is a man aged 18-30 years in good health.

The rearrangement uses TRBV7-9 and TRBJ2-7, with 7 bases fitting TRBD2. This CDR3 has 15 residues. Germline assignment: CDR1 SEHNR and CDR2 FQNEAQ (reference sequence). Trimming cost V 1 base and J 2 bases; bases outside gene matches: 5. The CDR3 loop reads CASSLGEGLTYEQYF. CDR3 in DNA: TGTGCCAGCAGCTTAGGGGAGGGGTTAACCTACGAGCAGTACTTC.

The CDR3 DNA follows: TGTGCCATCAGAGGGGCTGAGGAAGCTTTCTTT. It translates to CAIRGAEEAFF. V and J are TRBV10-3 and TRBJ1-1; D might be TRBD1 (5 bases). With 6 bases removed from V and 8 bases from J, the gap between germline ends came to 10 bases. The germline V gene has CDR1 ENHRY and CDR2 SYGVKD. The CDR3 extends over 11 amino acids.

This clone was seen a single time. Sequence at one end of the junction differs from germline and may be a read error. V usage is TRBV7-9 and J usage is TRBJ2-7; D is perhaps TRBD1 or TRBD2 (5 bases each). The CDR3 spans 15 residues. Looked up from germline, CDR1 is SEHNR and CDR2 is FQNEAQ (reference sequence). This chain's CDR3 is CASSLALGRSYEQYF. In DNA form, the CDR3 reads TGTGCCAGCAGCCTAGCACTGGGACGGTCCTACGAGCAGTACTTC.

The chain recombines TRBV11-2 with TRBJ1-2; no firm D call. Trimming left V 1 base short and J 8 bases short, with 11 bases between. This CDR3 region has 13 residues. Germline assignment: CDR1 SGHAT and CDR2 FQNNGV. The DNA of the CDR3 is TGTGCCAGCAGCTTAGGACTGGCCGGAGGCTACACCTTC. Its protein is CASSLGLAGGYTF.

This clone was seen once. The chain recombines TRBV6-5 with TRBJ1-1; D unresolved. The germline V and J ends were trimmed by 5 bases and 1 base, with 11 bases remaining between them. The CDR3 is 14 amino acids. From germline, CDR1 is MNHEY and CDR2 SVGAGI. This CDR3 reads CASSTVDGNTEAFF. As DNA, the CDR3 is TGTGCCAGCAGTACCGTCGACGGGAACACTGAAGCTTTCTTT.

The rearrangement joins TRBV4-1 to TRBJ2-3; a possible D gene is TRBD2 (6 bases). Germline V lookup: CDR1 MGHRA, CDR2 YSYEKL. V lost 1 base to trimming and J lost 4 bases, with 18 bases between them. The CDR3 is 17 residues long. DNA of the CDR3: TGCGCCAGCAGCCAAGTGGGACTCTCGCGCTCCGCAGATACGCAGTATTTT. Encoded protein: CASSQVGLSRSADTQYF.

With respect to this clone: This specimen includes other DNA sequences encoding the same CDR3. This chain links TRBV27 with TRBJ2-1; 8 bases align to TRBD2. Germline V lookup: CDR1 MNHEY, CDR2 SMNVEV (reference sequence). V gave up 2 bases and J gave up 2 bases; unmatched junction bases: 2. The CDR3 runs 15 residues. For the CDR3, the DNA is TGTGCCAGCAGTTTAGCGGGGGGACCCTACAATGAGCAGTTCTTC. This sequence encodes CASSLAGGPYNEQFF.

This rearrangement joins TRBV2 to TRBJ2-7; 8 bases line up with TRBD1. J lost 4 bases, V lost 6 bases, and 5 bases had no gene match. This CDR3 spans 13 amino acids. CDR1 is SNHLY and CDR2 is FYNNEI in the germline V gene. CDR3 DNA: TGTGCCAGCAGACAGGGGGTGTCTTACGAGCAGTACTTC. As protein: CASRQGVSYEQYF.

This clone appeared once. The V gene is TRBV7-9, the J gene TRBJ1-2; D is perhaps TRBD1 (5 bases). CDR1 and CDR2 from the germline V gene are SEHNR and FQNEAQ (reference sequence). The CDR3 sequence is 14 residues long. The V and J ends lost 2 bases and 8 bases respectively, with 15 bases between them. DNA of the CDR3: TGTGCCAGCAGCTTACAGGGCCTACGTGAGGGCTACACCTTC. The encoded protein is CASSLQGLREGYTF.

As for this clone: The sample has other DNA sequences that encode this CDR3 too. The rearrangement joins TRBV4-2 to TRBJ1-2; D ambiguous. V lost 3 bases and J 2 bases, leaving 13 bases between the germline ends. Germline V gives CDR1 LGHNA, CDR2 YNFKEQ. The CDR3 runs to 15 residues. The CDR3: CASSQLDATNYGYTF. The DNA for the CDR3 is TGTGCCAGCAGCCAGCTGGACGCCACCAACTATGGCTACACCTTC.

V gene TRBV29-1 combines with J gene TRBJ1-3, with D possibly TRBD1 on 5 matching bases. The germline V and J ends were trimmed by 6 bases and 0 bases, with 9 bases remaining between them. Germline V CDR1 and CDR2: SQVTM, ANQGSEA. CDR3 length equals 13 residues. For the CDR3, the DNA is TGCAGCGTCGGGGGGGACTCTGGAAACACCATATATTTT. It yields the protein CSVGGDSGNTIYF.

This clone appeared a single time. Other nucleotide sequences in the sample specify the same CDR3. CDR3 region: CASSFGRTYEQYF. CDR3 DNA sequence: TGCGCCAGCAGCTTTGGGAGAACCTACGAGCAGTACTTC. The genes are TRBV5-1 and TRBJ2-7; D may be TRBD2 (5 bases). Trimming took off 2 bases at V and 2 bases at J, with 8 bases between the two ends. Germline V gives CDR1 SGHRS, CDR2 YFSETQ. There are 13 residues in the CDR3.

The V gene is TRBV4-2, the J gene TRBJ2-3; 9 nucleotides line up with TRBD2. Germline lookup yields CDR1 LGHNA and CDR2 YNFKEQ. The V gene end was trimmed by 2 bases and the J gene end by 7 bases; junction bases not matched to a gene: 7. The CDR3 is 15 amino acids. The CDR3 sequence: CASSQPAGGPYTQYF. CDR3 nucleotide sequence: TGTGCCAGCAGCCAACCCGCGGGGGGGCCATATACGCAGTATTTT.

The chain employs TRBV7-2 and TRBJ2-3; TRBD2 matches 7 bases. CDR3 length: 15 residues. Germline CDR1 reads SGHTA; CDR2 reads FQGNSA. J lost 4 bases, V lost 2 bases, and 6 bases had no gene match. In DNA form, the CDR3 reads TGTGCCAGCAGCTTATGGGCGGGAGCAGCAGATACGCAGTATTTT. Translation gives CASSLWAGAADTQYF.

A word on this clone: This sample includes further DNA sequences coding for the same CDR3. This chain connects TRBV9 to TRBJ2-2; TRBD1 might be the D (6 bases). Germline V gene lookup returns CDR1 SGDLS and CDR2 YYNGEE. Trimming removed 0 bases from V and 5 bases from J, with 8 bases in between. This CDR3 has 14 residues. The CDR3 loop reads CASSVGGQTGELFF. The CDR3 DNA follows: TGTGCCAGCAGCGTAGGGGGACAAACCGGGGAGCTGTTTTTT.

As regards this clone: The sample carries other DNA sequences with the same CDR3. The chain couples TRBV9 to TRBJ1-1; TRBD1 is a possible D gene (6 bases). Germline V gene sequence: CDR1 SGDLS, CDR2 YYNGEE. The CDR3 is 13 residues long. V dropped 3 bases and J dropped 2 bases, with 8 bases sitting between them. The CDR3 is CASSEGGNTEAFF. The DNA of the CDR3 is TGTGCCAGCAGCGAGGGGGGAAACACTGAAGCTTTCTTT.